This T cell receptor (beta chain) emerged from a study of cytotoxic CD8 clonotypes in ibrutinib-treated CLL. Study background: Patients attained approximately 25 partial and 2 complete responses; at median around 5.5 years, around 15 remained remitted while approximately 12 progressed. Response samples were drawn at a median of around 11 months of treatment, range 6 to 36.

Study-level results: Age-matched healthy donor levels were exceeded by baseline clonality, which tracked circulating CD8+ T-cell counts. In sustained-remission versus progressing patients, sampling times differed.

The protocol was immunoSEQ multiplex PCR, while the TCRdb copy is restricted to in-frame clones and leaves out a portion. The repertoire has approximately 320,000 clones, about 64% of them found once; the top ten carry around 6.6%. Details on this clone: Its antigen is still unknown.

V was trimmed by 1 base and J by 2 bases, leaving 9 bases between them. This CDR3 is 14 amino acids long. Germline V gene sequence: CDR1 KGHSH, CDR2 LQKENI. Source: PBMCs, taken after 36 months of ibrutinib treatment. The rearrangement links TRBV18 to TRBJ2-7; no definite D call. This TCR was recovered from a human donor with chronic lymphocytic leukemia. The CDR3 DNA follows: TGTGCCAGCTCACCACAGTCCATAGCCTACGAGCAGTACTTC. Its protein product is CASSPQSIAYEQYF.